The sequence of this T cell receptor beta chain was determined in a study of blood T cell repertoires in COVID-19 (TCRdb year 2020). Looking at the study overall: The collaborator samples originated in the United States, Italy and Spain and spanned the acute and convalescent phases of COVID-19. The sample metadata nearly always contained a de-identified subject ID, COVID-19 status, age in years and sex. The samples were drawn from the first 160 participants of the ongoing ImmuneRACE study and from under 1,500 subjects provided by 6 global collaborators. The repertoires were released in a freely available public database intended as a resource for research on the immune response to SARS-CoV-2. The material from the prospective study consisted of cDNA or gDNA derived from T cells, B-cell-depleted T cells, or PBMCs. HLA class I and class II types, where available, came from metadata supplied by the sample provider rather than from assay-based typing. Deeply sampled blood TCRbeta repertoires from subjects exposed to, actively infected with, or recovered from COVID-19 were included in the dataset.

TCRbeta CDR3 regions were amplified from genomic DNA by means of the immunoSEQ Assay, a bias-controlled multiplex PCR. The source study handled its data this way. Nucleated cell counts per sample were estimated from amplification of reference gene primers within the assay. To quantify the absolute abundance of each unique TCRbeta CDR3 rearrangement, sequence reads were collapsed and filtered. For each sample, productive Simpson clonality was calculated as the square root of Simpson's diversity index across productive rearrangements. The table comes from immuneACCESS by way of TCRdb, which keeps in-frame sequences with V and J called. Part of the clones is missing from these tables; in studies checked, under half for an unresolved V gene and the rest for unknown reasons. D and trimming were read from the DNA, whereas the V and J calls and clone size are those reported in that table. The sample table holds approximately 240,000 clones, of which just over 90% were seen once. 1.5% to 2% of the sample goes to the ten largest clones.

This clone has just a few counts. Its antigen specificity is not known. No clone much larger than this one lies a single base away; base qualities are absent. Enrolling through a virtual design, the prospective study's participants ranged in age from roughly 18 to 95 years and lived across roughly 24 United States geographic areas. To assign participants to cohorts, the prospective study relied on clinical history that participants themselves reported in a screening survey and a study questionnaire. ImmuneRACE Cohort 3 recovered participants were defined by two consecutive negative NP/OP PCR tests, healthcare professional clearance, or symptom resolution. In the prospective study, mobile phlebotomists collected whole blood, serum and a nasopharyngeal or oropharyngeal swab from each participant. Prospective study participants could optionally give additional blood draws and questionnaires over an approximately 2-month period. Prospective study blood samples were shipped either frozen or at room temperature before DNA extraction.

What the research found in general, with its limitations: The quantity of clinical and demographic metadata differed by source and by participant and was supplied without curation.

The sample taken for sequencing was PBMCs or T cells enriched from blood (not recorded which). The source of this sequence is a woman younger than 30 who had recovered from COVID-19.

This receptor has the CDR3 CASSYYNRGYGYTF. The DNA sequence is as follows: TGTGCCAGCAGTTATTATAACAGGGGGTATGGCTACACCTTC. The V gene is TRBV6-5 and the J gene is TRBJ1-2, and 8 junctional nucleotides match TRBD1. V trim: 3 bases; J trim: 5 bases; unmatched bases: 5. From a lookup of the germline V gene, CDR1 and CDR2 are MNHEY and SVGAGI. The CDR3 runs 14 residues from the cysteine to the phenylalanine. The read is trimmed to its CDR3 DNA, 42 bases read in frame from base 1.